This TCR beta chain was recorded in a study of blood T cell repertoires in COVID-19. Background on the study: Spain, Italy and the United States supplied samples that represented acute and convalescent COVID-19. Sources were T cells, B-cell-depleted T cells, or PBMCs; the material itself was cDNA or gDNA.

Per the study methods: Reference gene primer amplification in the assay estimated nucleated cell counts. Using immunoSEQ multiplex PCR, the repertoire was profiled, and TCRdb retains in-frame clones only, with some absent. That table supplies the V and J calls and clone size; D and trimming were determined from the DNA. The sample lists about 220,000 clones, more than 70% occurring once. The ends were cut back, 0 bases at V and 4 bases at J, with 16 bases in the middle. Germline V gene data show CDR1 as SEHNR and CDR2 as FQNEAQ (reference sequence). This CDR3 spans 18 amino acids. The TCR was taken from a woman of 80 years or more with acute or convalescent COVID-19. This chain links TRBV7-9 with TRBJ2-6; tentative D call: TRBD2 (6 bases). The sample taken for sequencing was peripheral blood. DNA of the CDR3: TGTGCCAGCAGCTTAGCTGGGGCGGGGAAATCCGGGGCCAACGTCCTGACTTTC. It specifies CASSLAGAGKSGANVLTF.